The rows below give T cell receptor beta chains drawn from one sample of a study of T cell changes during pregnancy in multiple sclerosis. Using immunoSEQ multiplex PCR, the repertoire was profiled, and TCRdb retains in-frame clones only, with some absent. The data hold some 41,000 clones, with approximately 91% observed a single time. Sequencing input: PBMCs (not recorded whether the cells were cultured). Receptors were obtained from a female donor with multiple sclerosis, enrolled in a pregnancy study. CDR3s include the opening cysteine and the closing phenylalanine or tryptophan. A D gene is named only where the DNA matches it firmly.

j_gene,v_gene,d_gene,CDR3aa,CDR3nt
TRBJ1-5,TRBV2,-,CASSFHVGDWPQHF,TGTGCCAGCAGCTTCCATGTTGGAGATTGGCCCCAGCATTTT
TRBJ2-7,TRBV7-2,-,CASSPGAGEMREQYF,TGTGCCAGCAGCCCGGGTGCTGGGGAAATGCGCGAGCAGTACTTC
TRBJ1-2,TRBV6-5,TRBD1,CASSTDRGLYGYTF,TGTGCCAGCAGCACCGACAGGGGGCTCTATGGCTACACCTTC
TRBJ2-2,TRBV6-7,-,CARGRHTGELFF,TGTGCCAGAGGAAGGCACACCGGGGAGCTGTTTTTT
TRBJ1-4,TRBV7-8,TRBD1,CASSPGTEHEKLFF,TGTGCCAGCAGTCCCGGGACAGAGCACGAAAAACTGTTTTTT
TRBJ1-2,TRBV7-9,TRBD1,CASSSHRDRGGGYTF,TGTGCCAGCAGCTCACACCGGGACAGGGGGGGTGGCTACACCTTC
TRBJ2-4,TRBV29-1,TRBD1,CSVPTGMGKNIQYF,TGCAGCGTTCCGACAGGGATGGGCAAAAACATTCAGTACTTC
TRBJ2-1,TRBV5-6,-,CASSFRDLKRNEQFF,TGTGCCAGCAGCTTCCGGGACTTGAAACGTAATGAGCAGTTCTTC
TRBJ1-3,TRBV13,TRBD1,CASSFWTGENTIYF,TGTGCCAGCAGCTTTTGGACAGGGGAGAACACCATATATTTT
TRBJ2-5,TRBV12-5,-,CASGPNGAGYYF,TGTGCTAGTGGCCCCAATGGCGCGGGATATTACTTC